The 3 T cell receptor beta chains given below trace back to one sample, sequenced in a study of identical twins. TCRdb analysed the 5' RACE reads with MiXCR anew, one entry per CDR3 protein. The sample gives nearly 900,000 distinct CDR3 sequences, over 9% of which show up once; around 1.5% is in the top ten. These data also featured in a second study, about yellow fever vaccine responses in identical twins.

Sequenced material: PBMCs. These receptors were taken from a young woman in good health.

This clonotype has a handful of counts. J is TRBJ2-7 and V is TRBV6-4; weak D call: TRBD2 (5 bases). CDR3 length: 14 residues. Germline V CDR1 and CDR2: MRHNA, SNTAGT. Trimming pared 3 bases from V and 3 bases from J, leaving 12 bases between. The DNA of the CDR3 is TGTGCCAGCAGTGAAGGGAGATCGGGCTACGAGCAGTACGTC. Translation: CASSEGRSGYEQYV.

This chain links TRBV15 with TRBJ1-5; D is perhaps TRBD1 (6 bases). Trimming removed 1 base from V and 5 bases from J, with 9 bases in between. Germline-derived CDR1 and CDR2 are LNHNV and YYDKDF (reference sequence). The CDR3 covers 14 residues. The CDR3 DNA sequence: TGTGCCACCAGCAGAGTGTACAGGGATCAGCCCCAGCATTTT. This sequence encodes CATSRVYRDQPQHF.

This clonotype came up a few times. The V call is TRBV12-3 or TRBV12-4, the J call TRBJ2-1; D is possibly TRBD1 or TRBD2 (6 bases each). The V and J ends lost 6 bases and 4 bases respectively, with 16 bases between them. This CDR3 spans 15 amino acids. CDR3 sequence reads: CASRLIGGIYNEQFF. The CDR3 DNA follows: TGTGCCAGCAGGCTGATAGGGGGGATTTACAATGAGCAGTTCTTC.